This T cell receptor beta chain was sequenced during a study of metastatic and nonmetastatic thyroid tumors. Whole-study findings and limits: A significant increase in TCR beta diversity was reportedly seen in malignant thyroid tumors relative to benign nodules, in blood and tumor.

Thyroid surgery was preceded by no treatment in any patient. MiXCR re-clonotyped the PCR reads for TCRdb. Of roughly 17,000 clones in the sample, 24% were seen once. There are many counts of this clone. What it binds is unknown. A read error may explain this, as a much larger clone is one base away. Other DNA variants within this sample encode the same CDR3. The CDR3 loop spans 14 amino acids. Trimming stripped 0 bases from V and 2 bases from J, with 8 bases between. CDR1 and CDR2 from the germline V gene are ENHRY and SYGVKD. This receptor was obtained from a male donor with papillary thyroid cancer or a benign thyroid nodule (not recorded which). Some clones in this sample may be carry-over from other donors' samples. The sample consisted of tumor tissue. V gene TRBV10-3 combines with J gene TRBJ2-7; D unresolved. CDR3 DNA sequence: TGTGCCATCAGTGAGTCGCTGGCTGCCTACGAGCAGTACTTC. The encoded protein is CAISESLAAYEQYF.